One sample yielded the 18 T cell receptor beta chains listed below, sequenced in a study of cytomegalovirus exposure and HLA in healthy donors. The PCR ran on 60 Vbeta and 13 Jbeta primers. Libraries were prepared by immunoSEQ multiplex PCR; TCRdb keeps only in-frame clonotypes and omits some of them. The profile covers some 110,000 clones, with approximately 70% appearing a single time and roughly 0.87% taken by the ten largest. Sample: PBMCs. All receptors derive from a woman aged 25 to 39 in good health and CMV-seronegative.

The rearrangement uses TRBV5-4 and TRBJ1-1, with D possibly being TRBD1 (6 bases). Germline lookup yields CDR1 SGHNT and CDR2 YYREEE (reference sequence). V dropped 6 bases and J dropped 2 bases, with 14 bases sitting between them. This CDR3 is 14 amino acids long. CDR3 region: CASTIGQQNTEAFF. In DNA, the CDR3 is TGTGCCAGCACCATAGGACAGCAAAACACTGAAGCTTTCTTT. The full variable domain, rest sourced from reference TRBV5-4 and TRBJ1-1, is ETGVTQSPTHLIKTRGQQVTLRCSSQSGHNTVSWYQQALGQGPQFIFQYYREEENGRGNFPPRFSGLQFPNYSSELNVNALELDDSALYLCASTIGQQNTEAFFGQGTRLTVV.

This chain connects TRBV5-1 to TRBJ2-1, with 12 bases fitting TRBD2. The length of the CDR3 is 16 residues. Losses at the gene ends were 0 bases for V and 4 bases for J; bases not matched to a gene: 2. Germline-derived CDR1 and CDR2 are SGHRS and YFSETQ. The CDR3 here is CASSLGLAGDYNEQFF. Here the CDR3 DNA reads TGCGCCAGCAGCTTGGGACTAGCGGGGGATTACAATGAGCAGTTCTTC.

This chain joins TRBV7-8 and TRBJ2-1; 7 nucleotides line up with TRBD1. With 3 bases clipped from V and 6 bases from J, the junction kept 5 bases outside the gene matches. There are 14 residues in the CDR3. CDR1 is SGHVS, CDR2 FQNEAQ, per germline. The CDR3: CASSFDRVGNEQFF. The DNA of the CDR3 is TGTGCCAGCAGCTTTGACAGGGTGGGCAATGAGCAGTTCTTC. Complete variable domain (other parts from reference TRBV7-8 and TRBJ2-1): GAGVSQSPRYKVAKRGQDVALRCDPISGHVSLFWYQQALGQGPEFLTYFQNEAQLDKSGLPSDRFFAERPEGSVSTLKIQRTQQEDSAVYLCASSFDRVGNEQFFGPGTRLTVL.

The CDR3 here is CASSPREPGDTEAFF. In DNA, the CDR3 is TGTGCCAGCAGCCCCCGGGAGCCGGGGGACACTGAAGCTTTCTTT. J is TRBJ1-1 and V is TRBV7-9, with a possible D match to TRBD1 (5 bases). With 5 bases removed from V and 3 bases from J, the gap between germline ends came to 16 bases. Germline loops: CDR1 SEHNR, CDR2 FQNEAQ (reference sequence). This CDR3 contains 15 residues.

The chain joins TRBV5-1 to TRBJ1-6; 7 positions agree with TRBD1. The CDR3 is 14 amino acids. With V trimmed by 7 bases and J by 6 bases, 7 bases remained unmatched. The germline CDR1 and CDR2 sequences are SGHRS and YFSETQ. CDR3 region: CASARQGLNSPLHF. The CDR3 bases are TGCGCCAGCGCCCGACAGGGTCTTAATTCACCCCTCCACTTT.

V is TRBV5-6 and J is TRBJ2-7; 8 nucleotides line up with TRBD2. This CDR3 has 16 amino acids. J gave up 5 bases and V 2 bases, and 12 bases lay outside the gene matches. Germline CDR1 is SGHDT and CDR2 is YYEEEE. DNA of the CDR3: TGTGCCAGCAGCTTTCCCTTAGCGGGAAGGAATAACGAGCAGTACTTC. This gives the protein CASSFPLAGRNNEQYF.

The J gene is TRBJ2-3, the V gene TRBV5-6; D gene unclear. The germline CDR1 and CDR2 sequences are SGHDT and YYEEEE. This CDR3 has 15 amino acids. Trimming shortened V by 3 bases and J by 4 bases, and 15 bases separated the two germline ends. DNA for the CDR3: TGTGCCAGCAGCTACAATAGCTTCGGATCAGATACGCAGTATTTT. Its protein is CASSYNSFGSDTQYF.

The rearrangement uses TRBV7-7 and TRBJ1-3, with D uncertain. Germline V gene data show CDR1 as SSHAT and CDR2 as FNYEAQ (reference sequence). This CDR3 has 14 residues. Trimming shortened V by 1 base and J by 0 bases, and 4 bases separated the two germline ends. CDR3 protein: CASSLDSSGNTIYF. The CDR3 DNA sequence: TGTGCCAGCAGCTTAGATAGCTCTGGAAACACCATATATTTT.

The chain employs TRBV27 and TRBJ1-4; TRBD1 aligns across 7 bases. Germline trimming cut 5 bases from V and 8 bases from J; bases unmatched to any gene: 8. Germline-derived CDR1 and CDR2 are MNHEY and SMNVEV (reference sequence). The CDR3 consists of 14 residues. The CDR3 spells CASSKQGMGEKLFF. In DNA, the CDR3 is TGTGCCAGCAGTAAACAGGGGATGGGGGAAAAACTGTTTTTT.

The V and J genes are TRBV6-1 and TRBJ1-1; D is unresolved. The CDR3 runs to 15 residues. The germline V and J ends were trimmed by 7 bases and 0 bases, with 15 bases remaining between them. Germline CDR1 reads MNHNS; CDR2 reads SASEGT. This chain's CDR3 is CASIAGKWVNTEAFF. The CDR3 nucleotides read TGTGCCAGCATTGCGGGAAAGTGGGTGAACACTGAAGCTTTCTTT.

The chain recombines TRBV10-1 with TRBJ1-4; D gene ambiguous. With 0 bases removed from V and 8 bases from J, the gap between germline ends came to 4 bases. CDR3 length: 12 residues. CDR1 is WNHNN, CDR2 SYGVQD, per germline (reference sequence). This CDR3 is CASSESGEKLFF. For the CDR3, the DNA is TGCGCCAGCAGTGAGTCGGGCGAAAAACTGTTTTTT.

CDR3 nucleotide sequence: TGTGCCAGCAGCTCGGGACTTACAAATGAGCAGTTCTTC. Protein product: CASSSGLTNEQFF. The chain joins TRBV5-6 to TRBJ2-1, with D possibly TRBD2 on 6 matching bases. The CDR3 runs to 13 residues. Trimming pared 3 bases from V and 7 bases from J, leaving 11 bases between. The germline gives CDR1 SGHDT, CDR2 YYEEEE.

The chain's CDR3 is CASSYSEQKNYGYTF. In DNA, the CDR3 is TGTGCCAGCAGTTACTCGGAGCAGAAGAACTATGGCTACACCTTC. V gene TRBV6-5 combines with J gene TRBJ1-2, with D uncertain. The germline CDR1 and CDR2 sequences are MNHEY and SVGAGI. This CDR3 spans 15 amino acids. Trimming left V 0 bases short and J 2 bases short, with 10 bases between.

This sequence joins TRBV15 and TRBJ2-5; D is possibly TRBD1 (6 bases). V was clipped by 4 bases and J by 0 bases, with 18 bases between them. Germline V CDR1 and CDR2: LNHNV, YYDKDF (reference sequence). This CDR3 is built from 17 residues. The CDR3 loop reads CATSIRRDTPYQETQYF. The CDR3 DNA reads TGTGCCACCAGCATTCGACGGGACACCCCGTACCAAGAGACCCAGTACTTC. Supplemented by reference TRBV15 and TRBJ2-5, the full variable domain reads DAMVIQNPRYQVTQFGKPVTLSCSQTLNHNVMYWYQQKSSQAPKLLFHYYDKDFNNEADTPDNFQSRRPNTSFCFLDIRSPGLGDTAMYLCATSIRRDTPYQETQYFGPGTRLLVL.

This chain connects TRBV4-2 to TRBJ1-2, with a possible D match to TRBD1 (5 bases). CDR3 length: 19 amino acids. V lost 2 bases to trimming and J lost 2 bases, with 24 bases between them. Germline-derived CDR1 and CDR2 are LGHNA and YNFKEQ. This CDR3 is CASSQTVEQGRSENYGYTF. The CDR3 bases are TGTGCCAGCAGCCAAACCGTTGAGCAGGGAAGGTCTGAAAACTATGGCTACACCTTC.

In its sample, this clone was seen a few times. The V call is TRBV27, the J call TRBJ1-1; D possibly corresponds to TRBD1 (5 bases). The CDR3 is 13 residues long. Deletions cut 3 bases from V and 4 bases from J, with 9 bases between. The germline V gene has CDR1 MNHEY and CDR2 SMNVEV (reference sequence). In DNA form, the CDR3 reads TGTGCCAGCAGTTTCAGGGAAGGCACTGAAGCTTTCTTT. Encoded protein: CASSFREGTEAFF.

This chain links TRBV6-6 with TRBJ2-3; 7 bases agree with TRBD2. Germline CDR1 is MNHNY and CDR2 is SVGAGI (reference sequence). With 4 bases clipped from V and 6 bases from J, the junction kept 10 bases outside the gene matches. The CDR3 has 15 amino acids. The CDR3 loop is CASSSAGYMVDTQYF. The CDR3 DNA is TGTGCCAGCAGTTCAGCGGGGTATATGGTCGATACGCAGTATTTT.

The chain is built from TRBV29-1 and TRBJ1-1; D possibly corresponds to TRBD1 (6 bases). Germline V gene data show CDR1 as SQVTM and CDR2 as ANQGSEA. V lost 8 bases, J lost 5 bases, and 15 bases lay in between. The CDR3 is made up of 12 amino acids. CDR3 amino acids: CSCRDTGTEAFF. CDR3 DNA sequence: TGCAGCTGCCGGGACACCGGGACTGAAGCTTTCTTT.